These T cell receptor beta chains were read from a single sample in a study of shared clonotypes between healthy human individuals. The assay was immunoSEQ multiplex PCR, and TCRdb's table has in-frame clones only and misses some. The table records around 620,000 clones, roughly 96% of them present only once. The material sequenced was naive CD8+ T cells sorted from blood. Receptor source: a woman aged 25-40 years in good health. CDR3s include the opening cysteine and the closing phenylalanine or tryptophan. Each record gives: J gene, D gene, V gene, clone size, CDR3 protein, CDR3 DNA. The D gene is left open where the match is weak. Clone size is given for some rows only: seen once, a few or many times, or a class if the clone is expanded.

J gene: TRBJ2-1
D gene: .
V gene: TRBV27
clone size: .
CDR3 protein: CASSTTSFEQFF
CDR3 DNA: TGTGCCAGCAGTACCACTAGCTTTGAGCAGTTCTTC

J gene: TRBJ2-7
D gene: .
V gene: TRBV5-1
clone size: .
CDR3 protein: CASSLTPTQNSYEQYF
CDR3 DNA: TGCGCCAGCAGCCTTACTCCGACCCAAAACTCCTACGAGCAGTACTTC

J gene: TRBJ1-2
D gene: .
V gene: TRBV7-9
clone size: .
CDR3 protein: CASSFGTQGGYTF
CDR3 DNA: TGTGCCAGCAGCTTCGGGACCCAGGGCGGCTACACCTTC

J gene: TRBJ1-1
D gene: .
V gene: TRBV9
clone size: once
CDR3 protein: CASSVVAGMNTEAFF
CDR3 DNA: TGTGCCAGCAGCGTAGTGGCGGGTATGAACACTGAAGCTTTCTTT

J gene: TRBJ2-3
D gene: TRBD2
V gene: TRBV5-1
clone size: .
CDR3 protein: CASSLGGGLAGDTQYF
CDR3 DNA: TGCGCCAGCAGCTTGGGGGGTGGACTAGCGGGAGATACGCAGTATTTT

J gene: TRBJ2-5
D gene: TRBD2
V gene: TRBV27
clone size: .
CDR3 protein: CASSLGGTSLQTQYF
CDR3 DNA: TGTGCCAGCAGTTTAGGCGGGACTAGTCTCCAGACCCAGTACTTC

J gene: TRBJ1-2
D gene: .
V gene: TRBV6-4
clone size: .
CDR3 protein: CASRVDRARTHGYTF
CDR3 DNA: TGTGCCAGCAGGGTTGACAGAGCAAGAACTCATGGCTACACCTTC

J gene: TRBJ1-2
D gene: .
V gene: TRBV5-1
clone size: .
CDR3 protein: CASSWDLGSSANYGYTF
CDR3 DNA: TGCGCCAGCAGCTGGGACTTGGGCAGCTCAGCTAACTATGGCTACACCTTC

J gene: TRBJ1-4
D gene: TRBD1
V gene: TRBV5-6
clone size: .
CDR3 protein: CASSQSSQGVREKLFF
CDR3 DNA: TGTGCCAGCAGCCAAAGCTCCCAGGGGGTAAGGGAAAAACTGTTTTTT

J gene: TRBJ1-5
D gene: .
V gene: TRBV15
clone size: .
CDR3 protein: CATSRLPAIFNQPQHF
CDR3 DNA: TGTGCCACCAGCAGACTCCCCGCTATTTTCAATCAGCCCCAGCATTTT

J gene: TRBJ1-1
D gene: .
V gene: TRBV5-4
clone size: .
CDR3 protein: CASSLGGFEAFF
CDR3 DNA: TGTGCCAGCAGCTTGGGGGGGTTTGAAGCTTTCTTT

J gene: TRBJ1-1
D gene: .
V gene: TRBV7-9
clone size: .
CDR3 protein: CASSLGHSGAFF
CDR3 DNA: TGTGCCAGCAGTTTGGGACATTCGGGCGCTTTCTTT

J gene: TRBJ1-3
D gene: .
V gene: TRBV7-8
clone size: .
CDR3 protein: CASSFSPLEISGNTIYF
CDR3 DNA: TGTGCCAGCAGCTTTTCCCCCCTTGAAATCTCTGGAAACACCATATATTTT

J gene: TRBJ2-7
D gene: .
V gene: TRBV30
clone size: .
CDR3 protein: CAWSAAGETYEQYF
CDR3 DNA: TGTGCCTGGAGTGCGGCTGGGGAGACCTACGAGCAGTACTTC

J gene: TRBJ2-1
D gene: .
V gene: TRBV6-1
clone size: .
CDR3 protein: CASSVGGDNEQFF
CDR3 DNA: TGTGCCAGCAGTGTGGGCGGCGACAATGAGCAGTTCTTC

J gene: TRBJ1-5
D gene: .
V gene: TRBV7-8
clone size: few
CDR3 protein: CASSLGNQPQHF
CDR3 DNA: TGTGCCAGCAGCTTAGGCAATCAGCCCCAGCATTTT

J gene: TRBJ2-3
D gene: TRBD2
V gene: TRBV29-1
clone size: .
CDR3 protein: CSVEAGGEPDTQYF
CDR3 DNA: TGCAGCGTTGAAGCGGGAGGGGAACCAGATACGCAGTATTTT

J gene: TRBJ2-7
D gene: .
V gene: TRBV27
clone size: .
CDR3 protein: CASSYMGPSYEQYF
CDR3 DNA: TGTGCCAGCTCTTATATGGGGCCCTCCTACGAGCAGTACTTC

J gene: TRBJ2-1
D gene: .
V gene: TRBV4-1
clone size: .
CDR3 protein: CASSQEGRRGNEQFF
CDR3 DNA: TGCGCCAGCAGCCAAGAGGGGCGTAGGGGGAATGAGCAGTTCTTC

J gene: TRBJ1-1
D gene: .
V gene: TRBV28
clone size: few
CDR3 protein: CASSPRTANTEAFF
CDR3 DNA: TGTGCCAGCAGTCCCCGGACGGCGAACACTGAAGCTTTCTTT

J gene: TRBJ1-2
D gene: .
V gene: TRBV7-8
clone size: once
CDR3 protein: CASSLEGFANYGYTF
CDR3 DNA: TGTGCCAGCAGCCTTGAGGGGTTTGCAAACTATGGCTACACCTTC

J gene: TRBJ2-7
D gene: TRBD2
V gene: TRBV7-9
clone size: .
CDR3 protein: CASSSSNRGLSYEQYF
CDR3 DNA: TGTGCCAGCAGCTCATCTAATCGGGGACTATCCTACGAGCAGTACTTC

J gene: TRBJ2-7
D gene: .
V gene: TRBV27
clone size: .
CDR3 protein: CASSFIGTAYEQYF
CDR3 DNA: TGTGCCAGCAGTTTCATCGGAACAGCCTACGAGCAGTACTTC

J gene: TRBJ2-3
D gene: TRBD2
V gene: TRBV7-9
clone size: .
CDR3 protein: CASSLRDSVREGWDTQYF
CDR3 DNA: TGTGCCAGCAGCTTACGAGATTCCGTCCGGGAGGGGTGGGATACGCAGTATTTT

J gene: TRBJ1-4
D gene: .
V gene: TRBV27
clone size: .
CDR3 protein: CASSLQIGGAEKLFF
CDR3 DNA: TGTGCCAGCAGTCTCCAGATCGGGGGGGCTGAAAAACTGTTTTTT

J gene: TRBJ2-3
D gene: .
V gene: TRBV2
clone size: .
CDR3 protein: CASMAPLTPDTQYF
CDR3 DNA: TGTGCCAGCATGGCCCCGCTAACCCCAGATACGCAGTATTTT

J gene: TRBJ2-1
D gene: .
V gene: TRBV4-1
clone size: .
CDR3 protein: CASSQDSTSAGGNEQFF
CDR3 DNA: TGCGCCAGCAGCCAAGATAGTACTAGCGCAGGGGGGAATGAGCAGTTCTTC

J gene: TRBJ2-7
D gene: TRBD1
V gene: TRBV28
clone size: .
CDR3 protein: CASSFDRGSNEQYF
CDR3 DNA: TGTGCCAGCAGTTTTGACAGGGGTTCCAACGAGCAGTACTTC

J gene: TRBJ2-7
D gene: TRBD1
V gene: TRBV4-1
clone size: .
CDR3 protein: CASSQDGTGNSYEQYF
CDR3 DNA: TGCGCCAGCAGCCAAGACGGGACAGGTAACTCCTACGAGCAGTACTTC

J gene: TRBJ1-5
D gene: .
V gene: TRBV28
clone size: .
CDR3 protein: CASSLLAGDVNQPQHF
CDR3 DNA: TGTGCCAGCAGTTTGTTGGCAGGGGACGTAAATCAGCCCCAGCATTTT

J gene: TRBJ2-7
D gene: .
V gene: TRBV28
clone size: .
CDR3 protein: CASSNRGPTEYF
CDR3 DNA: TGTGCCAGCAGTAACCGGGGACCTACAGAGTACTTC

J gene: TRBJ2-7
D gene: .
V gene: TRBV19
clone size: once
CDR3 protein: CASSQLEGSREQYF
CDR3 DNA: TGTGCCAGTAGTCAGTTGGAGGGGTCCAGGGAGCAGTACTTC

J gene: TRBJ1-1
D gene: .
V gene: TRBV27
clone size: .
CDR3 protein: CASSSTRGVTEAFF
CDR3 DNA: TGTGCCAGCAGTTCCACGAGGGGTGTCACTGAAGCTTTCTTT

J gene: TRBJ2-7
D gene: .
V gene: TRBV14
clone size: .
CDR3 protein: CASSQDMSYEQYF
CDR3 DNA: TGTGCCAGCAGCCAAGATATGTCCTACGAGCAGTACTTC